Following are 9 T cell receptor beta chains from one sample sequenced in a study of radiation and T cells in renal cell carcinoma. Sequenced by immunoSEQ multiplex PCR; TCRdb stores in-frame clones only, minus some. The data show some 75,000 clones, with roughly 80% seen just once and roughly 6% held by the top ten. Regarding time point: blood 2 weeks post-SBRT. The treatment was: 15 Gy SBRT to primary tumor, nephrectomy 4 weeks later. The sample here was blood, taken from a patient whose treatment included radiotherapy and nephrectomy. Source of these receptors: a man between 60 and 75 years old with renal cell carcinoma.

V gene TRBV7-2 combines with J gene TRBJ2-4; D might be TRBD2 (5 bases). V was shortened by 1 base and J by 9 bases, with 10 bases between the two germline ends. CDR1 is SGHTA and CDR2 is FQGNSA in the germline V gene. The CDR3 spans 13 residues. The CDR3 DNA is TGTGCCAGCAGCTTAGAACCGGCGGGCATTCAGTACTTC. Protein product: CASSLEPAGIQYF.

The chain employs TRBV11-3 and TRBJ2-1; no clear D gene. CDR1 is SGHNT and CDR2 is YENEEA in the germline V gene. V was pared by 1 base and J by 15 bases, with 13 bases between. CDR3 length equals 12 residues. CDR3 protein: CASSLVPDQLFF. In nucleotides, the CDR3 is TGTGCCAGCAGCTTAGTCCCCGACCAACTGTTCTTC.

V is TRBV15 and J is TRBJ2-5; D unresolved. Deletions cut 5 bases from V and 0 bases from J, with 10 bases between. CDR3 length: 14 amino acids. Germline CDR1 LNHNV, CDR2 YYDKDF (reference sequence). The CDR3 spells CATSRGRNQETQYF. The CDR3 region has the DNA TGTGCCACCAGCCGAGGACGGAACCAAGAGACCCAGTACTTC.

The DNA for the CDR3 is TGCGCCAGCAGTCAATCGCGGGTCGGGGGGCGAATCACTGAAGCTTTCTTT. It yields the protein CASSQSRVGGRITEAFF. The chain combines TRBV23-1 with TRBJ1-1, with D possibly matching TRBD1 (6 bases). TRBV23-1 is an open reading frame whose function is uncertain. The V end lost 0 bases, the J end lost 4 bases, and 18 bases lay between the germline ends. CDR3 length: 17 residues.

The chain carries TRBV7-8 and TRBJ1-1; unclear D gene. CDR3 size: 14 residues. V was pared by 1 base and J by 4 bases, with 10 bases between. The germline V gene has CDR1 SGHVS and CDR2 FQNEAQ. The CDR3 nucleotides are TGTGCCAGCAGCTTAGGCCCGGAACGCACTGAAGCTTTCTTT. Protein: CASSLGPERTEAFF.

The chain joins TRBV2 to TRBJ2-3; the match to TRBD2 covers 7 bases. The CDR3 has 15 residues. Germline-derived CDR1 and CDR2 are SNHLY and FYNNEI. V lost 3 bases and J lost 2; bases outside the gene matches: 5. The CDR3 sequence: CASSEGGRATDTQYF. CDR3 bases: TGTGCCAGCAGTGAGGGTGGGAGGGCCACAGATACGCAGTATTTT. The variable domain in full, completed from reference TRBV2 and TRBJ2-3, reads EPEVTQTPSHQVTQMGQEVILRCVPISNHLYFYWYRQILGQKVEFLVSFYNNEISEKSEIFDDQFSVERPDGSNFTLKIRSTKLEDSAMYFCASSEGGRATDTQYFGPGTRLTVL.

V is TRBV7-2 and J is TRBJ1-1, with D possibly TRBD1 on 5 matching bases. Trimming cost V 3 bases and J 4 bases, with 15 bases left between them. The CDR3 runs 15 residues. The germline V gene encodes CDR1 SGHTA and CDR2 FQGNSA. In nucleotides, the CDR3 is TGTGCCAGCAGCTTTCCGGGACGTCTGAGCACTGAAGCTTTCTTT. Protein: CASSFPGRLSTEAFF. The variable domain in full, with the rest retrieved from reference TRBV7-2 and TRBJ1-1, is GAGVSQSPSNKVTEKGKDVELRCDPISGHTALYWYRQSLGQGLEFLIYFQGNSAPDKSGLPSDRFSAERTGGSVSTLTIQRTQQEDSAVYLCASSFPGRLSTEAFFGQGTRLTVV.

By share, this clone ranks as medium-sized (0.01 to 0.1%). The rearrangement links TRBV5-1 to TRBJ2-7; D remains unclear. This CDR3 is built from 13 residues. Germline values: CDR1 SGHRS, CDR2 YFSETQ. Deletions cut 4 bases from V and 2 bases from J, with 10 bases between. CDR3 sequence: CASSTPETYEQYF. In DNA form, the CDR3 reads TGCGCCAGCAGCACTCCGGAGACCTACGAGCAGTACTTC.

The chain carries TRBV5-5 and TRBJ2-1; 9 bases line up with TRBD2. The germline gives CDR1 SGHKS, CDR2 YYEKEE (reference sequence). This CDR3 has 16 residues. J was trimmed by 3 bases and V by 4 bases; bases with no gene match: 8. CDR3 in DNA: TGTGCCAGCAGCCCCACGGGACTAGCAAGCTACAATGAGCAGTTCTTC. This translates into CASSPTGLASYNEQFF.